Listed below are T cell receptor beta chains from one sample, sequenced in a study of technical replicates of blood from several donors. TCRdb keeps only in-frame clones here, not all; method: immunoSEQ multiplex PCR. The sample has some 94,000 clones; over 85% are singletons. Sequencing input: T cells isolated from PBMCs. These receptors all stem from a human donor in good health. The CDR3 runs from the conserved cysteine through the conserved F or W. Each record gives: CDR3 protein, CDR3 DNA, J gene, clone size, V gene, D gene. The D gene is left open where the match is weak. Size is stated for part of the rows, as once, few or many counts, or as a class when the clone is expanded.

CASSFSPLQGNYGYTF	TGTGCCAGCAGCTTTAGTCCACTCCAGGGGAACTATGGCTACACCTTC	TRBJ1-2	.	TRBV7-9	.
CASSPARRASGNREQFF	TGTGCCAGCAGCCCCGCCCGTAGGGCTAGCGGGAATAGGGAGCAGTTCTTC	TRBJ2-1	.	TRBV9	TRBD2
CASSQERSPPSSYEQYF	TGCGCCAGCAGCCAAGAGAGGTCCCCCCCTAGCTCCTACGAGCAGTACTTC	TRBJ2-7	.	TRBV4-1	.
CATSRGTSSYEQYF	TGTGCCACCAGCAGAGGTACTAGCTCCTACGAGCAGTACTTC	TRBJ2-7	.	TRBV15	.
CASSEPGENNEQFF	TGCGCCAGCAGTGAACCGGGAGAGAACAATGAGCAGTTCTTC	TRBJ2-1	.	TRBV10-1	.
CASSLGASGSHTLYEQYF	TGCGCCAGCAGCTTGGGGGCTAGCGGGAGCCACACCCTCTACGAGCAGTACTTC	TRBJ2-7	.	TRBV5-1	TRBD2
CASSISRGPNEKLFF	TGTGCCAGCAGTATCTCCAGGGGGCCTAATGAAAAACTGTTTTTT	TRBJ1-4	.	TRBV28	TRBD1
CASSQDHLFDSGGTDTQYF	TGCGCCAGCAGCCAAGATCATTTATTCGATAGCGGCGGCACAGATACGCAGTATTTT	TRBJ2-3	.	TRBV4-3	.
CTSSQGGGLEVSYNEQFF	TGCACCAGCAGCCAAGGGGGGGGTTTGGAGGTCTCCTACAATGAGCAGTTCTTC	TRBJ2-1	.	TRBV1	.
CASSRDRNTEAFF	TGTGCCAGCAGTCGGGACAGGAACACTGAAGCTTTCTTT	TRBJ1-1	.	TRBV2	TRBD1
CASSAIDRAGREKLFF	TGTGCCAGCAGCGCCATCGACAGGGCCGGTAGGGAAAAACTGTTTTTT	TRBJ1-4	once	TRBV9	TRBD1
CASSLQGTRTDTQYF	TGTGCCAGCAGTTTACAGGGCACGCGCACAGATACGCAGTATTTT	TRBJ2-3	.	TRBV28	.
CASSLGENYGYTF	TGTGCCAGCAGCTTAGGAGAGAACTATGGCTACACCTTC	TRBJ1-2	once	TRBV13	.
CASIASRGLYTEAFF	TGTGCCAGCATCGCCTCCAGAGGGCTTTACACTGAAGCTTTCTTT	TRBJ1-1	.	TRBV6-1	.
CASRLRLGQGVTYEQYF	TGTGCCAGCAGGCTCAGACTTGGACAGGGGGTAACCTACGAGCAGTACTTC	TRBJ2-7	.	TRBV27	TRBD1
CASSMEGYPYNEQFF	TGTGCCAGTAGTATGGAGGGGTACCCCTACAATGAGCAGTTCTTC	TRBJ2-1	.	TRBV19	.
CASSSGLGLETQYF	TGTGCCAGTAGTTCAGGACTAGGTCTTGAGACCCAGTACTTC	TRBJ2-5	.	TRBV19	TRBD2
CAISDRLAKNIQYF	TGTGCCATCAGTGACAGACTAGCCAAAAACATTCAGTACTTC	TRBJ2-4	.	TRBV10-3	.
CASSLGLAYEQYF	TGTGCCAGCAGTTTAGGACTGGCCTACGAGCAGTACTTC	TRBJ2-7	.	TRBV28	.
CASSQSGGEAFF	TGTGCCAGCAGCCAAAGCGGGGGTGAAGCTTTCTTT	TRBJ1-1	.	TRBV9	.
CASSPLTSGTVKETQYF	TGTGCCAGCTCACCCTTAACTAGCGGGACGGTGAAAGAGACCCAGTACTTC	TRBJ2-5	.	TRBV18	TRBD2
CAWSVGNEQFF	TGTGCCTGGAGTGTCGGTAATGAGCAGTTCTTC	TRBJ2-1	.	TRBV30	.
CASSSSPSGDYEQYF	TGTGCCAGCAGTTCAAGTCCCAGTGGAGACTACGAGCAGTACTTC	TRBJ2-7	.	TRBV27	.
CASSSPAFAGESNEQYF	TGTGCCAGCAGCTCGCCCGCTTTCGCGGGAGAGTCGAATGAGCAGTACTTC	TRBJ2-7	.	TRBV11-3	TRBD2
CASSPDPRVEKLFF	TGTGCCAGCTCACCCGACCCCAGGGTTGAAAAACTGTTTTTT	TRBJ1-4	once	TRBV18	.
CATSRLADYNEQFF	TGTGCCACCAGCAGACTAGCGGATTACAATGAGCAGTTCTTC	TRBJ2-1	.	TRBV15	TRBD2
CASIGRGGRGNHEQFF	TGTGCCAGTATCGGAAGGGGCGGGAGGGGGAACCATGAGCAGTTCTTC	TRBJ2-1	.	TRBV19	TRBD2
CASSGGQGAYYGYTF	TGTGCCAGCAGCGGGGGACAGGGGGCGTACTATGGCTACACCTTC	TRBJ1-2	.	TRBV5-4	TRBD1
CASSQAREQYF	TGTGCCAGCAGCCAGGCCCGAGAGCAGTACTTC	TRBJ2-7	.	TRBV28	.
CASSLARLNTEAFF	TGTGCCAGCAGCTTGGCCCGGTTGAACACTGAAGCTTTCTTT	TRBJ1-1	.	TRBV5-4	.
CASSHFWDSSSYEQYF	TGCGCCAGCAGCCACTTTTGGGACAGCAGCTCCTACGAGCAGTACTTC	TRBJ2-7	.	TRBV4-1	TRBD1
CASKGAGNTIYF	TGTGCCAGCAAGGGGGCTGGAAACACCATATATTTT	TRBJ1-3	.	TRBV27	.
CASSFKLAGILDTQYF	TGTGCCAGCAGCTTCAAACTAGCGGGAATACTAGATACGCAGTATTTT	TRBJ2-3	once	TRBV11-2	TRBD2
CASSLAGGPGNEQYF	TGTGCCAGCAGTTTAGCGGGAGGGCCCGGTAACGAGCAGTACTTC	TRBJ2-7	.	TRBV28	TRBD2
CASSPRDRAGYEQYF	TGTGCCAGCAGCCCCCGGGACAGGGCGGGTTACGAGCAGTACTTC	TRBJ2-7	.	TRBV6-5	TRBD1
CASSPYGSYVDYSNQPQHF	TGTGCCAGCAGCCCTTACGGGAGCTACGTTGACTATAGCAATCAGCCCCAGCATTTT	TRBJ1-5	.	TRBV4-2	.
CASSATGVGYTF	TGTGCCAGCAGCGCGACAGGGGTAGGCTACACCTTC	TRBJ1-2	once	TRBV9	TRBD1
CASSGGDGYEQYF	TGTGCCAGCAGCGGGGGAGACGGCTACGAGCAGTACTTC	TRBJ2-7	medium-sized	TRBV27	.
CASSFSPLKNREQPQHF	TGTGCCAGCAGTTTCTCCCCCTTAAAGAACAGGGAACAGCCCCAGCATTTT	TRBJ1-5	.	TRBV27	.
CSVLGGASYEQYF	TGCAGCGTCCTCGGCGGGGCTTCCTACGAGCAGTACTTC	TRBJ2-7	.	TRBV29-1	.
CASSGGTSRYNEQFF	TGTGCCAGCAGCGGGGGGACTAGCCGGTACAATGAGCAGTTCTTC	TRBJ2-1	.	TRBV9	TRBD2
CASGAGGGLKEQYF	TGCGCCAGCGGAGCGGGAGGGGGACTCAAGGAGCAGTACTTC	TRBJ2-7	.	TRBV5-1	TRBD2
CASSQGSSYEQYF	TGTGCCAGCTCCCAGGGATCCTCCTACGAGCAGTACTTC	TRBJ2-7	.	TRBV27	.
CASSLGWGQGRDTEAFF	TGTGCCAGCAGCTTAGGGTGGGGACAGGGGAGGGACACTGAAGCTTTCTTT	TRBJ1-1	.	TRBV11-3	TRBD1
CASSYGGLRYEQYF	TGTGCCAGCAGTTACGGGGGTTTACGGTACGAGCAGTACTTC	TRBJ2-7	.	TRBV27	.
CASSSNQGLRVNEQFF	TGTGCCAGCAGTTCAAACCAGGGTTTACGGGTCAATGAGCAGTTCTTC	TRBJ2-1	.	TRBV27	.
CASSLRVGTEAFF	TGTGCCAGCAGCTTACGGGTCGGGACTGAAGCTTTCTTT	TRBJ1-1	once	TRBV7-6	.
CASSLDRGTGTYNEQFF	TGTGCCAGCAGCTTAGATCGGGGGACAGGGACCTACAATGAGCAGTTCTTC	TRBJ2-1	once	TRBV11-2	TRBD1
CASSLSGIRGQPQHF	TGCGCCAGCAGCTTGAGCGGGATCAGGGGTCAGCCCCAGCATTTT	TRBJ1-5	.	TRBV5-1	.
CASRTGGFTSTDTQYF	TGTGCCAGCAGGACAGGTGGCTTCACTAGCACAGATACGCAGTATTTT	TRBJ2-3	.	TRBV11-2	.